The 32 T cell receptor beta chains reported below all come from one sample, sequenced in a study of T cells in Graves' hyperthyroidism and ophthalmopathy. The TCR beta CDR3 regions underwent amplification using RNA transcripts as the source. TCR CDR3 underwent first-round RT-PCR with the HTBI primer set. TCRdb called the multiplex PCR reads again in MiXCR, with one record for every CDR3 protein. The sample consists of roughly 500,000 distinct CDR3 sequences, 46% of them appearing once. Sequenced input: peripheral blood or thyroid tissue (not recorded which). The receptor set was obtained from an adult woman with Graves' disease, either hyperthyroidism or ophthalmopathy (not recorded which).

The V and J genes are TRBV25-1 and TRBJ1-2; 7 bases map to TRBD1. Germline values: CDR1 MGHDK, CDR2 SYGVNS. J gave up 10 bases and V 4 bases, and 9 bases lay outside the gene matches. The CDR3 consists of 13 residues. The CDR3 loop is CASSARGDRVYTF. DNA of the CDR3: TGTGCCAGCAGTGCTAGAGGGGACAGAGTCTACACCTTC.

This chain uses TRBV7-8 with TRBJ2-5, with 7 bases aligning to TRBD2. Germline V CDR1 and CDR2: SGHVS, FQNEAQ. The CDR3 runs 15 residues. Germline trimming cut 0 bases from V and 5 bases from J; bases unmatched to any gene: 6. The CDR3 loop reads CASSLAERGGETQYF. CDR3 DNA sequence: TGTGCCAGCAGCTTAGCCGAGCGGGGCGGGGAGACCCAGTACTTC.

This rearrangement joins TRBV7-2 to TRBJ1-1; 8 nucleotides line up with TRBD1. The junction had 3 bases not matched to a gene; V was cut back by 2 bases and J by 4 bases. Germline CDR1 SGHTA, CDR2 FQGNSA. The CDR3 length is 14 residues. The CDR3 loop reads CASSLRTGSTEAFF. The CDR3 nucleotides read TGTGCCAGCAGCTTACGGACAGGGAGCACTGAAGCTTTCTTT.

This clonotype was recorded once. V gene TRBV12-3 or TRBV12-4 combines with J gene TRBJ2-5, with unresolved D. The V end was cut by 6 bases, the J end by 4 bases, with 12 bases between. The CDR3 has 13 residues. CDR3 amino acids: CASSHPAGETQYF. In DNA, the CDR3 is TGTGCCAGCAGCCACCCAGCAGGAGAGACCCAGTACTTC.

This clonotype came up many times. The chain couples TRBV2 to TRBJ2-2; TRBD2 agrees at 8 bases. Trimming took 4 bases from V and 3 from J; bases not matched to a gene: 1. Germline V lookup: CDR1 SNHLY, CDR2 FYNNEI. The CDR3 length is 14 residues. CDR3 in amino acids: CASSVSGDTGELFF. In nucleotides, the CDR3 is TGTGCCAGCAGTGTTAGCGGGGACACCGGGGAGCTGTTTTTT. Combining the CDR3 with reference TRBV2 and TRBJ2-2 gives the whole variable domain EPEVTQTPSHQVTQMGQEVILRCVPISNHLYFYWYRQILGQKVEFLVSFYNNEISEKSEIFDDQFSVERPDGSNFTLKIRSTKLEDSAMYFCASSVSGDTGELFFGEGSRLTVL.

This clonotype was observed a handful of times. The V and J genes are TRBV10-2 and TRBJ1-2, with D possibly matching TRBD1 (6 bases). CDR1 WSHSY and CDR2 SAAADI come from the germline V gene. The CDR3 is 15 residues long. V lost 6 bases and J 4 bases, leaving 18 bases between the germline ends. The CDR3 DNA reads TGCGCCAGCAGCGAGGGGGTTTCTGTGGTCTATGGCTACACCTTC. Protein sequence: CASSEGVSVVYGYTF.

This clonotype has a count of ten or more. The chain recombines TRBV4-1 with TRBJ1-1; TRBD1 might be the D (6 bases). Germline V gene data show CDR1 as MGHRA and CDR2 as YSYEKL. The length of the CDR3 is 14 residues. Trimming took 5 bases from V and 1 from J, leaving 11 bases between them. The CDR3 is CASSFGQRNTEAFF. CDR3 sequence (DNA): TGCGCCAGCAGCTTTGGACAGAGGAACACTGAAGCTTTCTTT.

The table lists this clonotype with a few counts. This chain joins TRBV30 and TRBJ2-5, with 7 bases that match TRBD2. From germline, CDR1 is GTSNPN and CDR2 SVGIG (reference sequence). There are 12 residues in the CDR3. Losses at the gene ends were 5 bases for V and 6 bases for J; bases not matched to a gene: 6. CDR3 amino acids: CAWGSGAQTQYF. CDR3 nucleotides: TGTGCCTGGGGGAGCGGGGCACAGACCCAGTACTTC.

The chain links TRBV7-9 to TRBJ1-1; D might be TRBD1 (6 bases). The V gene lost 5 bases and the J gene lost 11 bases, with 21 bases spanning the gap. Germline V gene sequence: CDR1 SEHNR, CDR2 FQNEAQ (reference sequence). This CDR3 has 14 residues. In DNA form, the CDR3 reads TGTGCCAGCAGCCACCGGGACACTCGGTCGCGGGCTTTCTTT. Translation gives CASSHRDTRSRAFF.

This clonotype was recorded a few times. CDR3 amino acids: CSVSPRTGSSYEQYF. The CDR3 nucleotides are TGCAGCGTGAGCCCCAGGACAGGGAGCTCCTACGAGCAGTACTTC. The rearrangement joins TRBV29-1 to TRBJ2-7; TRBD1 agrees at 8 bases. The CDR3 loop spans 15 amino acids. CDR1 is SQVTM, CDR2 ANQGSEA, per germline. J was trimmed by 0 bases and V by 6 bases; bases with no gene match: 10.

The rearrangement links TRBV7-9 to TRBJ1-1; possibly TRBD1 for D (6 bases). V was cut by 5 bases and J by 7 bases, with 14 bases left in between. Per the germline V gene, CDR1 is SEHNR and CDR2 is FQNEAQ (reference sequence). The CDR3 runs 13 residues. The CDR3 bases are TGTGCCAGCAGCCACCGGGGGCGGGGTGAAGCTTTCTTT. Its protein is CASSHRGRGEAFF.

On this clonotype: Germline is not matched at one junction end, which may reflect a read error. The genes are TRBV7-8 and TRBJ2-7; the D gene is possibly TRBD1 (6 bases). The CDR3 runs to 15 residues. Germline CDR1 and CDR2: SGHVS and FQNEAQ. Here the CDR3 DNA reads TGCGCCAGCAGCCAAGTGGGCAGGGGTTCCTACGAGCAGTACTTC. Translation gives CASSQVGRGSYEQYF.

The chain combines TRBV10-2 with TRBJ1-1; the D gene is possibly TRBD1 (6 bases). Germline CDR1 reads WSHSY; CDR2 reads SAAADI. This CDR3 is built from 13 residues. V was pared by 9 bases and J by 1 base, with 12 bases between. The CDR3 bases are TGCGCCAGTATAGGGGGACAGAACACTGAAGCTTTCTTT. It is translated as CASIGGQNTEAFF.

For the CDR3, the DNA is TGTGCCAGCAGTTTGCAGGCTGGGCGGGGAGCTTTCTTT. Translation gives CASSLQAGRGAFF. The gene calls are TRBV28 and TRBJ1-1; D is undetermined. The CDR3 loop spans 13 amino acids. Germline-derived CDR1 and CDR2 are MDHEN and SYDVKM. Trimming removed 3 bases from V and 10 bases from J, with 15 bases in between.

The chain recombines TRBV12-3 or TRBV12-4 with TRBJ2-7; 7 bases are shared with TRBD2. The CDR3 length is 16 residues. After removal of 3 bases from V and 0 bases from J, the junction contained 8 bases not matched to a gene. The CDR3 sequence is CASSFGLAVTSYEQYF. CDR3 DNA sequence: TGTGCCAGCAGTTTTGGGCTAGCGGTAACCTCCTACGAGCAGTACTTC.

This chain joins TRBV7-6 and TRBJ1-2; D perhaps matches TRBD1 (6 bases). CDR3 length: 16 amino acids. Trimming took off 1 base at V and 4 bases at J, with 16 bases between the two ends. Looked up from germline, CDR1 is SGHVS and CDR2 is FNYEAQ. CDR3 protein: CASSLVVGASAYGYTF. CDR3 in DNA: TGTGCCAGCAGCTTAGTGGTGGGGGCGAGTGCCTATGGCTACACCTTC.

Many counts were recorded for this clonotype. The V gene is TRBV7-2, the J gene TRBJ1-5; D uncertain. V was pared by 5 bases and J by 2 bases, with 7 bases between. The germline V gene has CDR1 SGHTA and CDR2 FQGNSA. The CDR3 extends over 13 amino acids. Written as DNA, the CDR3 is TGTGCCAGCAGCGGGTCGGGCAATCAGCCCCAGCATTTT. It is translated as CASSGSGNQPQHF.

This chain connects TRBV29-1 to TRBJ1-2; D is undetermined. V lost 1 base and J 6 bases, leaving 12 bases between the germline ends. Germline V gene sequence: CDR1 SQVTM, CDR2 ANQGSEA. This CDR3 is 13 amino acids long. CDR3 region: CSVEGGPRDGYTF. The CDR3 region has the DNA TGCAGCGTTGAAGGCGGGCCAAGAGATGGCTACACCTTC.

This clonotype was counted a few times. J is TRBJ1-5 and V is TRBV19; D call uncertain. Germline V lookup: CDR1 LNHDA, CDR2 SQIVND (reference sequence). V was clipped by 2 bases and J by 2 bases, with 7 bases between them. The CDR3 length is 14 residues. This CDR3 is CASSITGRNQPQHF. The CDR3 DNA is TGTGCCAGTAGTATAACCGGGCGCAATCAGCCCCAGCATTTT.

This clonotype has just one count. The genes are TRBV20-1 and TRBJ2-7, with D possibly matching TRBD2 (6 bases). The germline V gene has CDR1 DFQATT and CDR2 SNEGSKA (reference sequence). The CDR3 contains 11 residues. Deletions cut 7 bases from V and 4 bases from J, with 11 bases between. The CDR3 is CSGGDSYEQYF. In DNA form, the CDR3 reads TGCAGTGGGGGGGACTCGTACGAGCAGTACTTC.

V and J are TRBV5-4 and TRBJ2-5; 8 bases map to TRBD2. V shed 4 bases and J 1 base; nucleotides not matched to a gene: 9. This CDR3 is built from 16 residues. The germline V gene encodes CDR1 SGHNT and CDR2 YYREEE (reference sequence). The CDR3 region has the DNA TGTGCCAGCAGCCACGGCGGGGGGCAGCTCCAAGAGACCCAGTACTTC. This gives the protein CASSHGGGQLQETQYF.

The rearrangement joins TRBV10-3 to TRBJ1-5; the D is unclear. Trimming left V 2 bases short and J 8 bases short, with 10 bases between. The germline V gene has CDR1 ENHRY and CDR2 SYGVKD. This CDR3 contains 13 residues. The CDR3 sequence is CAISEGRKEPQHF. The CDR3, as DNA: TGTGCCATCAGTGAGGGGAGGAAGGAGCCCCAGCATTTT.

A single count supports this clonotype. A much larger clone differs by one base, so this may be a read error. Here the CDR3 DNA reads TGTGCCATCAGTGCCCGGGACAGGGTAACGGGCTACACCTTC. Encoded protein: CAISARDRVTGYTF. This chain joins TRBV6-1 and TRBJ1-2, with 9 nucleotides matching TRBD1. This CDR3 has 14 amino acids. Germline V lookup: CDR1 MNHNS, CDR2 SASEGT.

The CDR3: CASSFQGRKEETQYF. CDR3 bases: TGTGCCAGCAGTTTCCAGGGACGCAAGGAAGAGACCCAGTACTTC. The chain uses TRBV27 and TRBJ2-5; either TRBD1 or TRBD2 may fit D (5 bases each). Looked up from germline, CDR1 is MNHEY and CDR2 is SMNVEV (reference sequence). The CDR3 spans 15 residues. The V and J ends lost 3 bases and 3 bases respectively, with 14 bases between them.

The chain recombines TRBV7-8 with TRBJ2-6; 9 bases align to TRBD1. This CDR3 contains 16 residues. Per the germline V gene, CDR1 is SGHVS and CDR2 is FQNEAQ. The ends lost 6 bases at V and 4 bases at J; junction bases unmatched: 7. Here the CDR3 DNA reads TGTGCCAGCAGTCCCACAGGGGGCGAAGGGGCCAACGTCCTGACTTTC. This codes for CASSPTGGEGANVLTF.

This clonotype was observed at least ten times. CDR3 sequence: CASTGDGYEQYF. CDR3 bases: TGTGCCAGCACGGGAGATGGTTACGAGCAGTACTTC. This chain joins TRBV2 and TRBJ2-7, with D maybe TRBD2 (6 bases). The CDR3 extends over 12 amino acids. Trimming pared 7 bases from V and 4 bases from J, leaving 11 bases between. The germline CDR1 and CDR2 sequences are SNHLY and FYNNEI.

The rearrangement uses TRBV20-1 and TRBJ2-5, with D possibly matching TRBD1 (6 bases). The CDR3 is 13 amino acids. Trimming removed 3 bases from V and 4 bases from J, with 12 bases in between. Germline V gene sequence: CDR1 DFQATT, CDR2 SNEGSKA (reference sequence). The CDR3 sequence is CSARTGTRETQYF. The CDR3 DNA follows: TGCAGTGCTAGGACCGGGACACGAGAGACCCAGTACTTC.

The rearrangement joins TRBV13 to TRBJ2-2; unclear D gene. V was clipped by 4 bases and J by 7 bases, with 10 bases between them. This CDR3 region has 13 residues. CDR1 and CDR2 from the germline V gene are PRHDT and FYEKMQ (reference sequence). For the CDR3, the DNA is TGTGCCAGCAGCTCCTCCAGTGTCGGGGAGCTGTTTTTT. It yields the protein CASSSSSVGELFF.

Only one count was recorded for this clonotype. A read error may account for a junction end that differs from germline. V and J are TRBV20-1 and TRBJ1-1; D perhaps matches TRBD1 (5 bases). The CDR3 is 14 residues long. Germline CDR1 DFQATT, CDR2 SNEGSKA (reference sequence). DNA of the CDR3: TGCAGTGCTAGAGGGGGCCTTCGAAACACTGAAGCTTCCTTT. Its protein is CSARGGLRNTEASF.

The rearrangement uses TRBV7-9 and TRBJ2-5, with D possibly being TRBD1 (6 bases). The V gene lost 5 bases and the J gene lost 1 base, with 11 bases spanning the gap. The germline V gene encodes CDR1 SEHNR and CDR2 FQNEAQ (reference sequence). CDR3 size: 14 residues. CDR3: CASSPGQFQETQYF. CDR3 DNA: TGTGCCAGCAGCCCAGGACAGTTCCAAGAGACCCAGTACTTC.

The genes are TRBV29-1 and TRBJ1-2, with unresolved D. With 6 bases removed from V and 6 bases from J, the gap between germline ends came to 17 bases. CDR3 length: 13 amino acids. From germline, CDR1 is SQVTM and CDR2 ANQGSEA. CDR3: CSVRYWEVDGYTF. The CDR3 nucleotides read TGCAGCGTCAGATACTGGGAGGTCGATGGCTACACCTTC.

On this clonotype: Possible read error: a much larger clone is one base away. The chain has TRBV20-1 and TRBJ1-2; 9 bases match TRBD1. V shed 5 bases and J 3 bases; nucleotides not matched to a gene: 7. CDR1 is DFQATT, CDR2 SNEGSKA, per germline (reference sequence). The CDR3 runs 14 residues. The CDR3 reads CSAYTRDRDYGYTF. The CDR3 DNA reads as TGCAGTGCTTATACCCGGGACAGGGACTATGGCTACACCTTC.